Here is one TCR beta chain with its context. Its specificity is unknown. TCRdb reanalyzed the 5' RACE reads and collapses them to one entry per CDR3 protein, without DNA. This table holds 200,000 to 250,000 distinct CDR3 sequences. This sample stems from a study of monozygotic twins with inflammatory bowel disease. CDR1 is MGHRA, CDR2 YSYEKL, per germline. The CDR3 length is 16 residues. Study-wide findings and caveats: IBD patients, compared with healthy twins, shared fewer clonotypes with others (especially with disease activity).

V is TRBV4-1 and J is TRBJ2-3; no DNA is available, so the TRBD1 call from TCRdb remains unchecked. Sequencing input: blood. The source is a human donor with ulcerative colitis or Crohn's disease, or a healthy co-twin of an affected twin (not recorded which). The CDR3 is CASSSGWQGRTDTQYF.